This T cell receptor (beta chain) is drawn from a study of T cell clones after liver transplantation. Overall study context: At least one year of complete immunosuppression withdrawal without enzymes over twice normal defined tolerance.

The CDR3 runs 13 residues. Trimming pared 6 bases from V and 3 bases from J, leaving 12 bases between. Germline V gene lookup returns CDR1 SEHNR and CDR2 FQNEAQ (reference sequence). This clone was detected once. Some clones are missing from TCRdb's copy, which holds only in-frame ones; the method was immunoSEQ multiplex PCR. This sample has under 15,000 clones, with roughly 80% found just once. This TCR was sampled from a human patient who received a liver transplant. Among the T cells, some may be from the graft donor. The sample consisted of CD8+ T cells from blood, taken at the 22-month timepoint. The V call is TRBV7-9, the J call TRBJ2-7; no clear D. CDR3: CASSHRQSYEQYF. In DNA, the CDR3 is TGTGCCAGCAGTCACCGTCAGAGCTACGAGCAGTACTTC.